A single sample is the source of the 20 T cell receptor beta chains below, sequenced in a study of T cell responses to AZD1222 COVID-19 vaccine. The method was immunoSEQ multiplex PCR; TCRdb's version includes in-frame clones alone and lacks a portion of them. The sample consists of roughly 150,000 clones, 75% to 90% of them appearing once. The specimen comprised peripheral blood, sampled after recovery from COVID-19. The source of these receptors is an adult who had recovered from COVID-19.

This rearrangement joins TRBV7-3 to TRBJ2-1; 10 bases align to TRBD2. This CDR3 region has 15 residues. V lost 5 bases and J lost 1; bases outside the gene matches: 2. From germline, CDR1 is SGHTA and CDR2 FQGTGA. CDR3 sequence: CASSQLAGSYNEQFF. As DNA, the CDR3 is TGTGCCAGCAGCCAACTAGCGGGGTCCTACAATGAGCAGTTCTTC.

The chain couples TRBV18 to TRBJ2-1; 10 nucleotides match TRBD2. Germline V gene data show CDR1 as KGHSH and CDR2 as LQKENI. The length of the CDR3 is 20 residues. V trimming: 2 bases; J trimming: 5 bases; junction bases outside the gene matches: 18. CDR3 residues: CASSPSLKSTGTSADNEQFF. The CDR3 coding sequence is TGTGCCAGCTCACCAAGTCTGAAGTCCACCGGGACTAGCGCCGACAATGAGCAGTTCTTC.

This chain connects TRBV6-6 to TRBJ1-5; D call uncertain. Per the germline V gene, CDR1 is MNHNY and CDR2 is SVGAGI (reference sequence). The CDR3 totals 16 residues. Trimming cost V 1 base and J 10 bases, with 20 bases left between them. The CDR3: CASSYLNSLLASPQHF. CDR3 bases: TGTGCCAGCAGTTACTTAAACTCTTTGTTAGCTTCTCCCCAGCATTTT.

The CDR3 DNA reads TGTGCCAGCAGTCCCGGGGGGGGGAGCACAGATACGCAGTATTTT. Translating gives CASSPGGGSTDTQYF. This chain joins TRBV7-8 and TRBJ2-3; 8 bases are a match to TRBD2. Germline CDR1 reads SGHVS; CDR2 reads FQNEAQ. The CDR3 extends over 15 amino acids. With V trimmed by 6 bases and J by 0 bases, 5 bases remained unmatched.

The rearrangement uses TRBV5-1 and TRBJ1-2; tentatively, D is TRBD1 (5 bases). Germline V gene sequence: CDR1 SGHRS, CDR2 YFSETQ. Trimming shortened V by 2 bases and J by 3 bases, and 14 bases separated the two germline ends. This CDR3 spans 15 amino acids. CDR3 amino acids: CASSFGAALDYGYTF. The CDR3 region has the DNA TGCGCCAGCAGCTTTGGGGCAGCCTTGGACTATGGCTACACCTTC.

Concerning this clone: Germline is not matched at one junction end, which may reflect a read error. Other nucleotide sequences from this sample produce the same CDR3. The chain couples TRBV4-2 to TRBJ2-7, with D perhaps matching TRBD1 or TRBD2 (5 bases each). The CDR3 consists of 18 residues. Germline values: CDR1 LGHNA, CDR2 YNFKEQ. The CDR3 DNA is TGTGCCAGCAGCCAAGATAAGTTTCTGGGTACCGGGGCCTATGAGCAGTACTTC. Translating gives CASSQDKFLGTGAYEQYF.

The CDR3 is CAIRGDRGVGQPQHF. The CDR3 DNA follows: TGTGCCATCAGGGGGGACAGGGGAGTTGGTCAGCCCCAGCATTTT. This chain joins TRBV10-3 and TRBJ1-5, with 10 bases matching TRBD1. This CDR3 contains 15 residues. Germline V CDR1 and CDR2: ENHRY, SYGVKD. V lost 6 bases, J lost 6 bases, and 8 bases stayed unmatched.

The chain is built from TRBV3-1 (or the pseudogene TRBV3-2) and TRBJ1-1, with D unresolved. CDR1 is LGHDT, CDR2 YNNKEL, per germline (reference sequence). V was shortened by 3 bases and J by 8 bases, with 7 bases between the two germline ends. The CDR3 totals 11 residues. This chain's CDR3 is CASSHAREAFF. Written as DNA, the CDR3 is TGTGCCAGCAGCCACGCCCGAGAAGCTTTCTTT.

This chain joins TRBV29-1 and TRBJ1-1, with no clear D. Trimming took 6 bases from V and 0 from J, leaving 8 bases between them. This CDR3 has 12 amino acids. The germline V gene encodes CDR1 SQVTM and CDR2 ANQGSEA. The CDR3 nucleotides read TGCAGCGTCTATAAACTGAACACTGAAGCTTTCTTT. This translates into CSVYKLNTEAFF.

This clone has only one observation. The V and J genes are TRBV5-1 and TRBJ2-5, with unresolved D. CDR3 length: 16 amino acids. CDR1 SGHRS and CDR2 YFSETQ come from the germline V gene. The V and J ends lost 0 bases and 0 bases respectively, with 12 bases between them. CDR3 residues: CASSLETALYQETQYF. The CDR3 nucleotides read TGCGCCAGCAGCTTGGAAACCGCTCTGTACCAAGAGACCCAGTACTTC.

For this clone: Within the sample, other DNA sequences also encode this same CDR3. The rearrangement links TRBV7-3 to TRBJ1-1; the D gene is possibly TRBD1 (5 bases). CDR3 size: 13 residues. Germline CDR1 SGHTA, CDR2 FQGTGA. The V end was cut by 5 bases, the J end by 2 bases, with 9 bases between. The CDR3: CASSPGGNTEAFF. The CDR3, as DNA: TGTGCCAGCAGCCCTGGGGGAAACACTGAAGCTTTCTTT.

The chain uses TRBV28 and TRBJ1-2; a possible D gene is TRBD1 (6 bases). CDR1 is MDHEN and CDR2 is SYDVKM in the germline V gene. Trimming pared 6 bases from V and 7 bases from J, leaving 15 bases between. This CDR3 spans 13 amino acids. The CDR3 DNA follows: TGTGCCAGCAGACCCCGGGGGCCGGCTGGCTACACCTTC. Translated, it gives CASRPRGPAGYTF.

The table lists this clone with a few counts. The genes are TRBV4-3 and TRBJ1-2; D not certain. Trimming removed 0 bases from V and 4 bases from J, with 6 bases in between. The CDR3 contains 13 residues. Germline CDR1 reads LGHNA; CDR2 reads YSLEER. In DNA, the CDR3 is TGCGCCAGCAGCCAAGAGAGCGGCTATGGCTACACCTTC. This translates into CASSQESGYGYTF.

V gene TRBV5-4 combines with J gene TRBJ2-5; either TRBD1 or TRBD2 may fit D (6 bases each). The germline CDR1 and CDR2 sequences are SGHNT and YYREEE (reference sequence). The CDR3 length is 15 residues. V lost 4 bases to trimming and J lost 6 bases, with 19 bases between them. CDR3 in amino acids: CASSAEGGVEQTQYF. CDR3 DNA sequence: TGTGCCAGCAGCGCTGAGGGGGGTGTTGAACAGACCCAGTACTTC.

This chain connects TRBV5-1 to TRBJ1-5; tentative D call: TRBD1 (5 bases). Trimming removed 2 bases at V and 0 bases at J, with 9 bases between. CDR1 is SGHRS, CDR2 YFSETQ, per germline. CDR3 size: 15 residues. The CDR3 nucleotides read TGCGCCAGCAGCTTAGGGGATAATAGCAATCAGCCCCAGCATTTT. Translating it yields CASSLGDNSNQPQHF.

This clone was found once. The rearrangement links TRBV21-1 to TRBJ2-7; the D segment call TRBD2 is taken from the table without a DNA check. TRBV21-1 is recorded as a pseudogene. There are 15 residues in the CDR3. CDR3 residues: CASRTPGREAYEQYF. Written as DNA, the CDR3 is TGTGCCAGCCGAACCCCTGGAAGGGAGGCCTACGAGCAGTACTTC.

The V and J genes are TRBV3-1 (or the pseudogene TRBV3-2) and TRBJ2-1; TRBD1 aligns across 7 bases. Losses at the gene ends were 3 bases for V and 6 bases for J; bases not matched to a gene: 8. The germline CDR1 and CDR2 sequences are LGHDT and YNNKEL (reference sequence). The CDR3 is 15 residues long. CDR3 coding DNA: TGTGCCAGCAGCCAGGCCGACAGGGCCTCCAATGAGCAGTTCTTC. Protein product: CASSQADRASNEQFF.

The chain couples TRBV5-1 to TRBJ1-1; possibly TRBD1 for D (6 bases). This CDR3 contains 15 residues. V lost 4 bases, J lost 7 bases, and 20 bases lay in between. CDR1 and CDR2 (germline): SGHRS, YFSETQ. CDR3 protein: CASSPEGGNLFEAFF. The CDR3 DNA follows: TGCGCCAGCAGCCCGGAGGGGGGGAACTTATTTGAAGCTTTCTTT.

For the CDR3, the DNA is TGTGCCAGCAGCTTAGAGTTGACAGGGGGCAACACCGGGGAGCTGTTTTTT. Its protein is CASSLELTGGNTGELFF. The chain joins TRBV7-2 to TRBJ2-2, with TRBD1 matching over 10 bases. The CDR3 spans 17 residues. Germline CDR1 reads SGHTA; CDR2 reads FQGNSA. Trimming removed 1 base from V and 2 bases from J; junction bases left unmatched: 4. The full variable domain, completed using reference TRBV7-2 and TRBJ2-2, is GAGVSQSPSNKVTEKGKDVELRCDPISGHTALYWYRQSLGQGLEFLIYFQGNSAPDKSGLPSDRFSAERTGGSVSTLTIQRTQQEDSAVYLCASSLELTGGNTGELFFGEGSRLTVL.

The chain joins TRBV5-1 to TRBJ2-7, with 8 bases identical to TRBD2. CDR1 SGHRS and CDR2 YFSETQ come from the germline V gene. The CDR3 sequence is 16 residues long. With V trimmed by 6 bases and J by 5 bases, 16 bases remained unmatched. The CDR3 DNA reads TGCGCCAGCATGCCAATGGGGGGCCCAGCGGGAGACGAGCAGTACTTC. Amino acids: CASMPMGGPAGDEQYF.